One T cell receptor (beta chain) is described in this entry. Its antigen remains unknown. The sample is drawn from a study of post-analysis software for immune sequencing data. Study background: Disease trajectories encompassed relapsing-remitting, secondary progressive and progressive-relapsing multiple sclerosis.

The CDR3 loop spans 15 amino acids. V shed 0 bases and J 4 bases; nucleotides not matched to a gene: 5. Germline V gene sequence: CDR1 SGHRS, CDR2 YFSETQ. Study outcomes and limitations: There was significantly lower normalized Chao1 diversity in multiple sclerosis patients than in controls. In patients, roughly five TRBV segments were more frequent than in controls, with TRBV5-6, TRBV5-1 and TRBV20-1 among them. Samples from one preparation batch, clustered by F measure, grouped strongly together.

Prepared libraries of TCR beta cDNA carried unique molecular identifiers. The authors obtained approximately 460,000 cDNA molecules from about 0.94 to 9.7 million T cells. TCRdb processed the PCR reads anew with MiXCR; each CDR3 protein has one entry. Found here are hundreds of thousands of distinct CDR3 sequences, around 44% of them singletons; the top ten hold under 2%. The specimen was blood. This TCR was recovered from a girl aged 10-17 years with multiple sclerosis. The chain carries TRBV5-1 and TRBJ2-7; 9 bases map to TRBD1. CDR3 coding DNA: TGCGCCAGCAGCTTGGGACAGGGGGTAATATACGAGCAGTACTTC. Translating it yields CASSLGQGVIYEQYF.